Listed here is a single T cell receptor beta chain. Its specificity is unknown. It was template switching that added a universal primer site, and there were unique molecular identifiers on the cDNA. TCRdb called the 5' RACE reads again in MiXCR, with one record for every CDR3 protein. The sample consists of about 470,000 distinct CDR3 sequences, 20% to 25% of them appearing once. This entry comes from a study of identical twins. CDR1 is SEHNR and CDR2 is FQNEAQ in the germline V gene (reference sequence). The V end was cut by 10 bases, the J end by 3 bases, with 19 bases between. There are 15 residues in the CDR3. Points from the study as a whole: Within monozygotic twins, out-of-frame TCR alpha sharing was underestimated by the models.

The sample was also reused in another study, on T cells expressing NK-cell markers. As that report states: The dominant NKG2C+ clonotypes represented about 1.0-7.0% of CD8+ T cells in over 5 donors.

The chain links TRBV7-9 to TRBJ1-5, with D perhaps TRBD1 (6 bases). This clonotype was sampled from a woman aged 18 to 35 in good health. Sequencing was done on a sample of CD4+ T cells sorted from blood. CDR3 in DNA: TGTGCCATTACGGGAGGCAGGGGAAACAATCAGCCCCAGCATTTT. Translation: CAITGGRGNNQPQHF.